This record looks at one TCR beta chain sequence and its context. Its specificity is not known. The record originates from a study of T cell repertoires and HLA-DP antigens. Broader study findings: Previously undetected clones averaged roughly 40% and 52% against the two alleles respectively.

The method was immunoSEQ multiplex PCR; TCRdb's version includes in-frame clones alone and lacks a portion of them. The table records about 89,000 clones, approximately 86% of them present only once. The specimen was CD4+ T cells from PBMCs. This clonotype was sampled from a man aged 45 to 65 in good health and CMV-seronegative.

The CDR3 DNA reads TGTGCCAGCAGCTTAGGGGGACAGGGTGAGGGCTACACCTTC. The encoded protein is CASSLGGQGEGYTF. This sequence joins TRBV11-2 and TRBJ1-2; 9 nucleotides align to TRBD1. There are 14 residues in the CDR3. V shed 1 base, J shed 8 bases, and the junction held 5 bases outside the gene matches. Germline CDR1 is SGHAT and CDR2 is FQNNGV.